This TCR beta chain was captured in a study of blood T cell repertoires in COVID-19. Across the whole study: Collection of acute and convalescent COVID-19 samples took place in the United States, Italy and Spain.

TCRdb's copy holds only in-frame clones and misses some; the assay was immunoSEQ multiplex PCR. The sample holds about 350,000 clones, almost 90% seen once. A PCR-confirmed or clinician-diagnosed COVID-19 case had contacted exposed participants within 2 weeks of entry. Of note for this clone: An end of the junction differs from the germline gene, which may be a read error.

The sequence derives from a woman aged 30 to 39 who had been exposed to COVID-19. What was sequenced was PBMCs or T cells enriched from blood (not recorded which).

The CDR3 sequence is CASSHSSGRAHEQFF. CDR3 in DNA: TGTGCCAGCAGTCACTCTAGCGGGAGGGCCCATGAGCAGTTCTTC. The chain joins TRBV6-5 to TRBJ2-1; TRBD2 aligns across 12 bases. Germline CDR1 and CDR2: MNHEY and SVGAGI. The CDR3 runs 15 residues.